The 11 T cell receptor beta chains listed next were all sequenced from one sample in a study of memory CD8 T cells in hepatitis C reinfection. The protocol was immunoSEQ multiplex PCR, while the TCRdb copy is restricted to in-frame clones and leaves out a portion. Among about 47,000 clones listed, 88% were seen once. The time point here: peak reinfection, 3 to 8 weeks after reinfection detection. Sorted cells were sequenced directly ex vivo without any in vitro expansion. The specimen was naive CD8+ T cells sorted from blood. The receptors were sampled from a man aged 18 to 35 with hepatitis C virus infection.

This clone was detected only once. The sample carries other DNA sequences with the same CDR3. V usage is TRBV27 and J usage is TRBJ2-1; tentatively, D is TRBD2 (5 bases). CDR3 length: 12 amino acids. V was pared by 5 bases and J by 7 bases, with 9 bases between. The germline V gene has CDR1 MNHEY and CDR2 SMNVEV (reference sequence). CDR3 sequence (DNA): TGTGCCAGCAGTCCCCCGGGGAATGAGCAGTTCTTC. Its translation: CASSPPGNEQFF.

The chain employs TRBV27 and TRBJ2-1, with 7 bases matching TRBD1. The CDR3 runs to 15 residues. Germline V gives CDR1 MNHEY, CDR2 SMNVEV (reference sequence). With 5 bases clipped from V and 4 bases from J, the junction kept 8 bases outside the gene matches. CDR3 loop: CASSPQGEGYNEQFF. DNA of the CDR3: TGTGCCAGCAGTCCCCAGGGGGAAGGGTACAATGAGCAGTTCTTC.

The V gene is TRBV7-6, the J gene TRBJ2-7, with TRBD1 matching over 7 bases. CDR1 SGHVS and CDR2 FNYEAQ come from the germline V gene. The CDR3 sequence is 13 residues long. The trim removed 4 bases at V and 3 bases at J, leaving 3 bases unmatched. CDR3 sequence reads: CASSYRQGYEQYV. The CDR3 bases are TGTGCCAGCAGCTATCGACAGGGCTACGAGCAGTACGTC.

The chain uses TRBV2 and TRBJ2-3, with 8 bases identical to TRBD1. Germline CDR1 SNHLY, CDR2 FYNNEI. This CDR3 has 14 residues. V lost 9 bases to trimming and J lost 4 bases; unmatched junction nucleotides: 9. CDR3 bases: TGTGCCAGGACCCGGGACAGGCTATCAGATACGCAGTATTTT. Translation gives CARTRDRLSDTQYF.

The CDR3: CASLLRDRMSNEQFF. CDR3 sequence (DNA): TGTGCCAGCCTGTTGAGGGACAGGATGAGCAATGAGCAGTTCTTC. The chain has TRBV7-2 and TRBJ2-1; TRBD1 matches at 8 bases. The CDR3 sequence is 15 residues long. Trimming removed 8 bases from V and 6 bases from J; junction bases left unmatched: 12. The germline V gene encodes CDR1 SGHTA and CDR2 FQGNSA.

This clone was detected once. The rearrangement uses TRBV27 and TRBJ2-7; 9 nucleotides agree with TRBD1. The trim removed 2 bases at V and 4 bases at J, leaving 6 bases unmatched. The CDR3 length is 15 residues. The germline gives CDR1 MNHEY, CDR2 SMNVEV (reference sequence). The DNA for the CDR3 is TGTGCCAGCAGTTTAGGGACAGGGAACTTTTACGAGCAGTACGTC. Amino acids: CASSLGTGNFYEQYV.

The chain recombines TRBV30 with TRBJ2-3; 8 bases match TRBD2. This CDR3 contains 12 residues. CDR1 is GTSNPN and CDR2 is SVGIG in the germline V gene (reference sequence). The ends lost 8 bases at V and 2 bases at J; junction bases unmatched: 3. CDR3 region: CALSGATDTQYF. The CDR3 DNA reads TGTGCCCTTAGCGGGGCCACAGATACGCAGTATTTT.

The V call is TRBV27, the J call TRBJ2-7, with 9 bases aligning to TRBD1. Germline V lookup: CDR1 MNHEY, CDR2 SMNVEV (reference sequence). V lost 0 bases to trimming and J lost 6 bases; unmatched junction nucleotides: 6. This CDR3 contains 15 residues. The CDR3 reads CASSLSGTGHREQYF. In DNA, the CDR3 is TGTGCCAGCAGTTTATCCGGGACAGGGCACCGCGAGCAGTACTTC.

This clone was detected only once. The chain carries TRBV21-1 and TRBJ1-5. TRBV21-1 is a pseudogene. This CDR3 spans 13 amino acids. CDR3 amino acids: CASSKGRNQPQHF. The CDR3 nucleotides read TGTGCCAGCAGCAAAGGTCGTAATCAGCCCCAGCATTTT.

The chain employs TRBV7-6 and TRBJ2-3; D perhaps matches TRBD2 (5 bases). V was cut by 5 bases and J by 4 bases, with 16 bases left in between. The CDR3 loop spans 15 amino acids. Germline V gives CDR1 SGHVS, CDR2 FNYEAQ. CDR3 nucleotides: TGTGCCAGCAGCGCGGACTTATCTGAAGCAGATACGCAGTATTTT. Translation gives CASSADLSEADTQYF. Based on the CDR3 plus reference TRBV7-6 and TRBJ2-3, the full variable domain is GAGVSQSPRYKVTKRGQDVALRCDPISGHVSLYWYRQALGQGPEFLTYFNYEAQQDKSGLPNDRFSAERPEGSISTLTIQRTEQRDSAMYRCASSADLSEADTQYFGPGTRLTVL.

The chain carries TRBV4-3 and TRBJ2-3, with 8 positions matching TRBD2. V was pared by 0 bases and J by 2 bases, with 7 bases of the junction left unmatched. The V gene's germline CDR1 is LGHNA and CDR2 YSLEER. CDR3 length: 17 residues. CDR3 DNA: TGCGCCAGCAGCCAAGACCTTACTAGCGGACCCACAGATACGCAGTATTTT. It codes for CASSQDLTSGPTDTQYF.